The 4 T cell receptor beta chains in this list originate from one sample, sequenced in a study of cytomegalovirus exposure and HLA in healthy donors. It was with 60 Vbeta and 13 Jbeta primers that the PCR ran. Repertoires were generated with immunoSEQ multiplex PCR, while TCRdb's copy carries only in-frame clones and drops some. The profile covers around 200,000 clones, with about two thirds appearing a single time and about 2.5% taken by the ten largest. Input material: PBMCs. These receptors originate from a man in his forties in good health and CMV-seropositive.

The V gene is TRBV12-5, the J gene TRBJ2-7, with D hard to call. The V and J ends lost 1 base and 6 bases respectively, with 7 bases between them. The CDR3 consists of 12 residues. CDR1 and CDR2 (germline): LGHNT, FRNRAP. CDR3 in amino acids: CASGLGPGEQYF. DNA for the CDR3: TGTGCTAGTGGTTTGGGGCCGGGCGAGCAGTACTTC.

This chain joins TRBV6-1 and TRBJ2-2, with 7 bases identical to TRBD1. The CDR3 is 15 amino acids. Trimming cost V 8 bases and J 4 bases; bases outside gene matches: 10. CDR1 and CDR2 (germline): MNHNS, SASEGT. CDR3 DNA: TGTGCCAGCGAGGGGGCAGGGGGTGGCACCGGGGAGCTGTTTTTT. Protein: CASEGAGGGTGELFF.

V usage is TRBV29-1 and J usage is TRBJ2-5; maybe TRBD1 (7 bases). The J call may not be correct, given that the DNA end is closer to TRBJ2-7. The germline gives CDR1 SQVTM, CDR2 ANQGSEA. The CDR3 is made up of 13 amino acids. The CDR3 loop reads CSVEAGGGDEQYF. For the CDR3, the DNA is TGCAGCGTTGAGGCTGGAGGGGGCGACGAGCAGTACTTC.

The V call is TRBV5-8, the J call TRBJ2-3; no reliable D call. CDR1 and CDR2 (germline): SGHTS, YDEGEE. There are 14 residues in the CDR3. V was shortened by 0 bases and J by 0 bases, with 5 bases between the two germline ends. The CDR3, as DNA: TGTGCCAGCAGCTTGGGGGCTAGCACAGATACGCAGTATTTT. Protein product: CASSLGASTDTQYF.